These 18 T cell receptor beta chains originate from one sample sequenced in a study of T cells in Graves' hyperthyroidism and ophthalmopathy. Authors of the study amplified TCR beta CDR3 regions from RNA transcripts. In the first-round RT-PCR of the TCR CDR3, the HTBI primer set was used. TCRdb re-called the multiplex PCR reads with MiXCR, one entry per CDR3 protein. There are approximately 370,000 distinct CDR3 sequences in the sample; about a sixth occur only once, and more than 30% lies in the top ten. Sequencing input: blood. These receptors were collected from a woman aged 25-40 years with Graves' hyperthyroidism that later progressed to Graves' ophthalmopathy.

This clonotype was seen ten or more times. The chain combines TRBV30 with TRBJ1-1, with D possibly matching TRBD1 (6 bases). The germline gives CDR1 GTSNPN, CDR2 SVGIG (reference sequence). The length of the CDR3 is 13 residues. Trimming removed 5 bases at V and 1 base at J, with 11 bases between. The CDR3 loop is CAWGQFSNTEAFF. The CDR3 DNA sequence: TGTGCCTGGGGACAGTTCTCGAACACTGAAGCTTTCTTT.

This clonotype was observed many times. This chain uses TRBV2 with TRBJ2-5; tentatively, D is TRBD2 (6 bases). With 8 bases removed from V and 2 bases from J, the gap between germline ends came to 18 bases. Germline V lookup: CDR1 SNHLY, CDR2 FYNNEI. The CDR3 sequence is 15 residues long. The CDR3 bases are TGTGCCAGCTCCTTGACTAGTTTGAGGCAAGAGACCCAGTACTTC. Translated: CASSLTSLRQETQYF.

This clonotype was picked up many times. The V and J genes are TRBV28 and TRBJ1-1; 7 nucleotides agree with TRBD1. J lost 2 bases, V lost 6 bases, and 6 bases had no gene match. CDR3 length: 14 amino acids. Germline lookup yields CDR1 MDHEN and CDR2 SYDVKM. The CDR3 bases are TGTGCCAGCAGCGCAGGGGGGAAAAACACTGAAGCTTTCTTT. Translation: CASSAGGKNTEAFF.

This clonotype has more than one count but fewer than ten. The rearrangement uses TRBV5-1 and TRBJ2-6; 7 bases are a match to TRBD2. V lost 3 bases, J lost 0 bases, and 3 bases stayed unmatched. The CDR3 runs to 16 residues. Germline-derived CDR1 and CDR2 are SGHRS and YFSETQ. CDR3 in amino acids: CASSSGGFSGANVLTF. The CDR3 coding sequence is TGCGCCAGCAGCTCGGGGGGATTCTCTGGGGCCAACGTCCTGACTTTC.

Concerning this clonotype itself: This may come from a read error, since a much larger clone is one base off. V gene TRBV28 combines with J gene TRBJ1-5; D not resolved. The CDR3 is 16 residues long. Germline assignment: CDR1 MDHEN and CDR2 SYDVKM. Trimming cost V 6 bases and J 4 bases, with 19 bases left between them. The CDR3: CASSRTEGHRNQPQHF. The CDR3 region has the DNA TGTGCCAGCAGCCGCACGGAGGGCCATAGAAATCAGCCCCAGCATTTT.

The CDR3 loop is CASRGGWNTEAFF. The CDR3 DNA follows: TGTGCCAGCAGGGGGGGATGGAACACTGAAGCTTTCTTT. The chain employs TRBV6-1 and TRBJ1-1, with TRBD1 as a possible D gene (5 bases). Trimming removed 6 bases at V and 1 base at J, with 9 bases between. Per germline, CDR1 MNHNS and CDR2 SASEGT. The CDR3 loop spans 13 amino acids.

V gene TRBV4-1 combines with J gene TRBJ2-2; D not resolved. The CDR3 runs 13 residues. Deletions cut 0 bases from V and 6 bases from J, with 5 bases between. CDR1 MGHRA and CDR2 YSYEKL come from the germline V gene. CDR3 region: CASSQDPAGELFF. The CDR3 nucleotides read TGCGCCAGCAGCCAAGATCCCGCCGGGGAGCTGTTTTTT.

For the CDR3, the DNA is TGTGCCAGCAGTTTAGGGTCAGGCCTATATGGCTACACCTTC. Amino acids: CASSLGSGLYGYTF. V and J are TRBV27 and TRBJ1-2; D is ambiguous. Trimming left V 2 bases short and J 5 bases short, with 12 bases between. Germline CDR1 MNHEY, CDR2 SMNVEV (reference sequence). The CDR3 covers 14 residues.

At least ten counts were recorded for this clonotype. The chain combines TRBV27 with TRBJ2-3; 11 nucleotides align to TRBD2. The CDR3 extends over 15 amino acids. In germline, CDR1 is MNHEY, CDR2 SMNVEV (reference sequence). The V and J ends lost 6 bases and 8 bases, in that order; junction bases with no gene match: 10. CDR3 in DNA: TGTGCCAGCAGCCCACTAGCGGGAGAGCTGGGTACGCAGTATTTT. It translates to CASSPLAGELGTQYF.

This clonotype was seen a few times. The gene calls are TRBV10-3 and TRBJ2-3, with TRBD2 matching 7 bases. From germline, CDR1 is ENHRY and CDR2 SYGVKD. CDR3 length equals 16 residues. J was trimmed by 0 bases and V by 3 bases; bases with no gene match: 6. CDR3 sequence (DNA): TGTGCCATCAGTGACCGAGGGAGGGCTAGCACAGATACGCAGTATTTT. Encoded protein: CAISDRGRASTDTQYF.

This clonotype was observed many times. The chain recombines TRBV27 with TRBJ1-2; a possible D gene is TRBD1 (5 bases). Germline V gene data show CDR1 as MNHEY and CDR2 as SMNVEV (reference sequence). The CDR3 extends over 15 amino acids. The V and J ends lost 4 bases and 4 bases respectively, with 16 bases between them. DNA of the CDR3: TGTGCCAGCAGTTCCCCCGGGGCGACGACCTATGGCTACACCTTC. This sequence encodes CASSSPGATTYGYTF.

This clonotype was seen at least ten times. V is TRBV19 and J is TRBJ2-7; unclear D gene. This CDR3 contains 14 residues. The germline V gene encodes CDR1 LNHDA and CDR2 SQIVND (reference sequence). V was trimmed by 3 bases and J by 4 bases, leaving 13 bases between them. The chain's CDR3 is CASSIMSGDYEQYF. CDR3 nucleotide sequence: TGTGCCAGTAGTATTATGTCTGGCGATTACGAGCAGTACTTC.

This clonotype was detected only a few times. The CDR3: CASSRDWASGGYQETQYF. The CDR3, as DNA: TGTGCCAGCTCAAGAGATTGGGCTAGCGGGGGTTACCAAGAGACCCAGTACTTC. This chain uses TRBV18 with TRBJ2-5, with 10 bases matching TRBD2. With V trimmed by 5 bases and J by 0 bases, 12 bases remained unmatched. The CDR3 covers 18 residues. Germline CDR1 KGHSH, CDR2 LQKENI.

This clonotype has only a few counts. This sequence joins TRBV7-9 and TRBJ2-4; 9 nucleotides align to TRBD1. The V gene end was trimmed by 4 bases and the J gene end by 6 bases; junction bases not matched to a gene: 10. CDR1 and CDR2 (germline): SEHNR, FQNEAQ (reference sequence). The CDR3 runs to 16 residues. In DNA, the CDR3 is TGTGCCAGCAGCTCGAACAGGGGGCCGGGTACAAACATTCAGTACTTC. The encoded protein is CASSSNRGPGTNIQYF. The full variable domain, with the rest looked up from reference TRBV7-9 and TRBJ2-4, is DTGVSQNPRHKITKRGQNVTFRCDPISEHNRLYWYRQTLGQGPEFLTYFQNEAQLEKSRLLSDRFSAERPKGSFSTLEIQRTEQGDSAMYLCASSSNRGPGTNIQYFGAGTRLSVL.

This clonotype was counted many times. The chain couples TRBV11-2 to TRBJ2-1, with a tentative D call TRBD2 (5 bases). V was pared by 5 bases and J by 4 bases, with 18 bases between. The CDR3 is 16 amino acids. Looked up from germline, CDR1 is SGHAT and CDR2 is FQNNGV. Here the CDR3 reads CASSQPGSLRYNEQFF. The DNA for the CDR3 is TGTGCCAGCAGCCAGCCGGGGAGTCTTCGATACAATGAGCAGTTCTTC.

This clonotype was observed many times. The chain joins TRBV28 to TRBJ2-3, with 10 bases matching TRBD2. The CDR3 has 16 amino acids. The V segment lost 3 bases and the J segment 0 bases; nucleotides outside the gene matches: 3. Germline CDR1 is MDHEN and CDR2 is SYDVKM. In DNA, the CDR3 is TGTGCCAGCAGTTTCTTGACTAGCGGGAGCACAGATACGCAGTATTTT. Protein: CASSFLTSGSTDTQYF. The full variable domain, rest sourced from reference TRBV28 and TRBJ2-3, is DVKVTQSSRYLVKRTGEKVFLECVQDMDHENMFWYRQDPGLGLRLIYFSYDVKMKEKGDIPEGYSVSREKKERFSLILESASTNQTSMYLCASSFLTSGSTDTQYFGPGTRLTVL.

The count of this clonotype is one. The CDR3 protein is CASSLAHGGAYNEQFF. CDR3 coding DNA: TGTGCCAGCAGCTTAGCCCACGGAGGAGCCTACAATGAGCAGTTCTTC. The V gene is TRBV11-2, the J gene TRBJ2-1; a weak D match, TRBD2 (5 bases). Deletions cut 1 base from V and 2 bases from J, with 12 bases between. This CDR3 is built from 16 residues. Germline V gives CDR1 SGHAT, CDR2 FQNNGV.

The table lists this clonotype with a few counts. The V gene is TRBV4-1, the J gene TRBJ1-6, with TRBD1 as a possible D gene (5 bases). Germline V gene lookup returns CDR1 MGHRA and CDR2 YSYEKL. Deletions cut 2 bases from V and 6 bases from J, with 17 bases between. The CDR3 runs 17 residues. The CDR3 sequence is CASSQTDSRLGNSPLHF. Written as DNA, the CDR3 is TGCGCCAGCAGCCAAACAGACAGCCGCTTGGGTAATTCACCCCTCCACTTT.